The rows below give T cell receptor beta chains drawn from one sample of a study of cytomegalovirus exposure and HLA in healthy donors. Produced via immunoSEQ multiplex PCR; TCRdb's table is partial and in-frame only. The data contain about 130,000 clones, over 75% of them singletons. Specimen: PBMCs. These receptors all stem from a boy between 10 and 17 years old in good health and CMV-seronegative. The CDR3 runs from the conserved cysteine through the conserved F or W. The order of the fields is D gene, clone size, V gene, J gene, CDR3 DNA, CDR3 protein. A D gene is named only where the DNA matches it firmly. Clone size is given for some rows only: seen once, a few or many times, or a class if the clone is expanded.

-	-	TRBV7-2	TRBJ1-2	TGTGCCAGCAGCTACCGGGGGGCGCGTGGCTACACCTTC	CASSYRGARGYTF
-	few	TRBV4-2	TRBJ1-5	TGTGCCAGCAGCCAAGAACAGCTTTATAGCAATCAGCCCCAGCATTTT	CASSQEQLYSNQPQHF
-	-	TRBV5-6	TRBJ2-3	TGTGCCAGCAGCTTGGCCTCGGTGACAGATACGCAGTATTTT	CASSLASVTDTQYF
TRBD2	few	TRBV6-5	TRBJ2-7	TGTGCCAGCAGTCCCCAAAGCGGGGGCTACGAGCAGTACTTC	CASSPQSGGYEQYF
TRBD2	-	TRBV9	TRBJ2-7	TGTGCCAGCAGCGTCGGCGGGGGGACGGGCTACGAGCAGTACTTC	CASSVGGGTGYEQYF
-	-	TRBV5-4	TRBJ2-3	TGTGCCAGCAGTTTACCGGGTACCACAGATACGCAGTATTTT	CASSLPGTTDTQYF
-	-	TRBV18	TRBJ1-1	TGTGCCAGCTCTCAAACCCAGGGCGGTCGGAACACTGAAGCTTTCTTT	CASSQTQGGRNTEAFF
-	-	TRBV4-2	TRBJ1-3	TGTGCCAGCAGCCAAGATCTCCGGGGGGGATCTGGAAACACCATATATTTT	CASSQDLRGGSGNTIYF
-	-	TRBV27	TRBJ1-1	TGTGCCAGCAGTTTATCGCGGCAGGGGATGAACACTGAAGCTTTCTTT	CASSLSRQGMNTEAFF
-	once	TRBV19	TRBJ2-7	TGTGCCAGTAGTATGCGGGGGCGATCCTCCTACGAGCAGTACTTC	CASSMRGRSSYEQYF
-	-	TRBV19	TRBJ1-5	TGTGCCAGTAACTTACAGGGAGCGAATCAGCCCCAGCATTTT	CASNLQGANQPQHF
TRBD1	-	TRBV6-1	TRBJ2-7	TGTGCCATCCAGGAGGACAGGGGAGTCTACGAGCAGTACTTC	CAIQEDRGVYEQYF
-	-	TRBV21-1	TRBJ2-7	TGTGCCAGCATCCGAACTAGCGGGAGGTACCTACACTACGAGCAGTACTTC	CASIRTSGRYLHYEQYF
TRBD1	-	TRBV7-2	TRBJ1-2	TGTGCCAGCAGCTTGCTGACAGGGGATGGCTACACCTTC	CASSLLTGDGYTF
TRBD2	-	TRBV30	TRBJ2-5	TGTGCTAGGACGTCGGGGGGGACCCAGTACTTC	CARTSGGTQYF
TRBD1	-	TRBV27	TRBJ1-1	TGTGCCAGCAGTACGGGACAGGGTTATTTTGGGAACACTGAAGCTTTCTTT	CASSTGQGYFGNTEAFF
-	-	TRBV5-4	TRBJ1-1	TGTGCCAGCAGCTTGGCCTTTGGGGCACGTGAAGCTTTCTTT	CASSLAFGAREAFF
TRBD1	-	TRBV5-1	TRBJ1-1	TGCGCCAGCAGCCGTGGGACAGTGAGTATGAACACTGAAGCTTTCTTT	CASSRGTVSMNTEAFF
-	few	TRBV7-9	TRBJ1-1	TGTGCCAGCAGCTTAGGGGCCTGGGAGGAAGCTTTCTTT	CASSLGAWEEAFF
TRBD1	-	TRBV4-1	TRBJ1-2	TGCGCCAGCAGCCAAGACCGGGACAGCGCTAACTATGGCTACACCTTC	CASSQDRDSANYGYTF
-	-	TRBV19	TRBJ1-1	TGTGCCAGTAGTATAGGGGGGGGATACGGTTTCTTT	CASSIGGGYGFF
-	-	TRBV5-4	TRBJ1-2	TGTGCCAGCAGCTTGTCTTCACAGGCTGGGTATGGCTACACCTTC	CASSLSSQAGYGYTF
-	few	TRBV7-3	TRBJ1-3	TGTGCCAGCAGCCCGGGGAGGTACTCTGGAAACACCATATATTTT	CASSPGRYSGNTIYF
-	-	TRBV13	TRBJ2-3	TGTGCCAGCAGCCAAAGGGGCAGGGGAGGGGATACGCAGTATTTT	CASSQRGRGGDTQYF
TRBD1	-	TRBV11-3	TRBJ2-3	TGTGCCAGCAGCTTAGGGGGGACAGCTACCACAGATACGCAGTATTTT	CASSLGGTATTDTQYF
-	-	TRBV10-3	TRBJ2-3	TGTGCCATCAGTGACCGGGGAGGACGCACAGATACGCAGTATTTT	CAISDRGGRTDTQYF
-	-	TRBV6-6	TRBJ2-7	TGTGCCAGCAGTTTTGTTGGGACTTTACTATCCTACGAGCAGTACTTC	CASSFVGTLLSYEQYF
-	-	TRBV4-2	TRBJ2-1	TGTGCCAGCAGCCAAGGTCCGGGGAGCTCCTACAATGAGCAGTTCTTC	CASSQGPGSSYNEQFF
-	-	TRBV7-8	TRBJ2-3	TGTGCCAGCAGCTTAGAGAACAGGGCTCGGTTCACAGATACGCAGTATTTT	CASSLENRARFTDTQYF